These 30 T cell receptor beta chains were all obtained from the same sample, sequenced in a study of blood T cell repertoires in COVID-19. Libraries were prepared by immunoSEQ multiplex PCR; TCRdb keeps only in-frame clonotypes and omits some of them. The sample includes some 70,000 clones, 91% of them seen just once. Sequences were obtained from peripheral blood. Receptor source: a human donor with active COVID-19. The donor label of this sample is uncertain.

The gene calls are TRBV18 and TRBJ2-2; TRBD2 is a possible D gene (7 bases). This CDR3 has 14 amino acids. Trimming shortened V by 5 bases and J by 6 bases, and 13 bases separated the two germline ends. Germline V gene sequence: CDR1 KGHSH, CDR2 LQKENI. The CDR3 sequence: CASSTTGGPGELFF. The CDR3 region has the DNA TGTGCCAGCTCAACAACGGGGGGCCCCGGGGAGCTGTTTTTT.

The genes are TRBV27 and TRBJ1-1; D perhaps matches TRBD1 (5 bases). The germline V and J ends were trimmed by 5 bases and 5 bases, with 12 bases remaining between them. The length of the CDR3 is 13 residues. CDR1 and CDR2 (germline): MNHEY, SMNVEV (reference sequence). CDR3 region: CASSPSGGTEAFF. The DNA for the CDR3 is TGTGCCAGCAGTCCGTCCGGGGGAACTGAAGCTTTCTTT.

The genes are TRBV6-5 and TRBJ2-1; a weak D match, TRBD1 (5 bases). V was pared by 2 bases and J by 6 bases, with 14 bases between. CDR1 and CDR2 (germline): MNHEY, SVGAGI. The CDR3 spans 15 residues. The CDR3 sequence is CASSYPGVGANEQFF. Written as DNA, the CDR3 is TGTGCCAGCAGTTACCCCGGCGTTGGGGCCAATGAGCAGTTCTTC.

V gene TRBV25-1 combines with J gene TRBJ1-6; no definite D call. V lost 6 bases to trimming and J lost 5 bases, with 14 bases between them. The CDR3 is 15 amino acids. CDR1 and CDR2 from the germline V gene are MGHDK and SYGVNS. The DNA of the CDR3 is TGTGCCAGCAGCTCGACCGAAGCGAATAATTCACCCCTCCACTTT. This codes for CASSSTEANNSPLHF.

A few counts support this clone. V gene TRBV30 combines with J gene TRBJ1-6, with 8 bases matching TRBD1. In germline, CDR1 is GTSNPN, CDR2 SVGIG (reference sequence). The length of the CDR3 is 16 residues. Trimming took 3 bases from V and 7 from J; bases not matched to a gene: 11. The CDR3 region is CAWREYWTGLNSPLHF. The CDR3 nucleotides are TGTGCCTGGAGAGAATACTGGACAGGGCTCAATTCACCCCTCCACTTT.

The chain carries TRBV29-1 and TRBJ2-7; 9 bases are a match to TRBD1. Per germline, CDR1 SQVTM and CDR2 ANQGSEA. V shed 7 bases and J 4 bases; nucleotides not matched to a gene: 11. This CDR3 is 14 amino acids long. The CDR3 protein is CSAGTGTGRYEQYF. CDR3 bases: TGCAGCGCCGGAACCGGGACAGGGAGATACGAGCAGTACTTC.

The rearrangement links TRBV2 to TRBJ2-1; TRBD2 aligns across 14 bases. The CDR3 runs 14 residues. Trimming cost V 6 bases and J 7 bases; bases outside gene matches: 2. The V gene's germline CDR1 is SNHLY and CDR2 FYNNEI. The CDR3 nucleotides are TGTGCCAGCAGGGGGACTAGCGGGAGTAATGAGCAGTTCTTC. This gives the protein CASRGTSGSNEQFF.

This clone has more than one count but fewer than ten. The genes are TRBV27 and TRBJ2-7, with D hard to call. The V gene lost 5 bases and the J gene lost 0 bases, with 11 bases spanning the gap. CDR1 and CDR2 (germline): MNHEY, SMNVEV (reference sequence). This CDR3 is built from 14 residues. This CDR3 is CASSPYSNSYEQYF. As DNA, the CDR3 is TGTGCCAGCAGTCCCTACTCCAACTCCTACGAGCAGTACTTC.

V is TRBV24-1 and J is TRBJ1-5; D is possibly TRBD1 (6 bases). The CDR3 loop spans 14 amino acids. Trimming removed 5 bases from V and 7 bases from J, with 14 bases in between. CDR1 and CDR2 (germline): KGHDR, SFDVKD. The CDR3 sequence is CATSATGGWQPQHF. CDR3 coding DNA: TGTGCCACCAGTGCCACGGGGGGCTGGCAGCCCCAGCATTTT.

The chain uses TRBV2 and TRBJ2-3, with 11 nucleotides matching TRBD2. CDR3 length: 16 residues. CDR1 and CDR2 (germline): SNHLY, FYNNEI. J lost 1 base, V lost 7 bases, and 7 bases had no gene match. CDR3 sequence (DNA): TGTGCCAGCACCAAAAGGACTAGCGGGCGCACAGATACGCAGTATTTT. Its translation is CASTKRTSGRTDTQYF.

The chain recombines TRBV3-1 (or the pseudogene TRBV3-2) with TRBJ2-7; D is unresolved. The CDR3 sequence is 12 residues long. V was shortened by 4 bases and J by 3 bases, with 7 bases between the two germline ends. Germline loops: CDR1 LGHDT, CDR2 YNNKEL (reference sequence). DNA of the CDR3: TGTGCCAGCAGCCTACCTAACTACGAGCAGTACTTC. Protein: CASSLPNYEQYF.

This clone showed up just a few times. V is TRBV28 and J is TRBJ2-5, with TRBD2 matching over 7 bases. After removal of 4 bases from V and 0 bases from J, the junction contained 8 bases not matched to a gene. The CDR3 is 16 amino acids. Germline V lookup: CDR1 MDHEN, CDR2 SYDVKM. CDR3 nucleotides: TGTGCCAGCAGTTCTCCGGGACTAAGGTACCAAGAGACCCAGTACTTC. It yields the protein CASSSPGLRYQETQYF. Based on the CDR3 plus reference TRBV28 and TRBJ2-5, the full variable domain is DVKVTQSSRYLVKRTGEKVFLECVQDMDHENMFWYRQDPGLGLRLIYFSYDVKMKEKGDIPEGYSVSREKKERFSLILESASTNQTSMYLCASSSPGLRYQETQYFGPGTRLLVL.

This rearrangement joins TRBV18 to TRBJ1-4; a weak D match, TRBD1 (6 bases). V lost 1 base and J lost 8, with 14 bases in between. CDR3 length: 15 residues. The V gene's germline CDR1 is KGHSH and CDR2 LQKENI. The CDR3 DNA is TGTGCCAGCTCACCACTCCAGGGGTTGGGAGAAAAACTGTTTTTT. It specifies CASSPLQGLGEKLFF.

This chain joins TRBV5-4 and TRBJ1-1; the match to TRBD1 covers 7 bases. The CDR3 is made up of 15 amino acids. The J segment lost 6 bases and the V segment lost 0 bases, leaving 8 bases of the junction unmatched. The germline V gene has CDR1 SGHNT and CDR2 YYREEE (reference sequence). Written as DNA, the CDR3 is TGTGCCAGCAGCTTGGGATCTACAGGGGCGGCTGAAGCTTTCTTT. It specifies CASSLGSTGAAEAFF.

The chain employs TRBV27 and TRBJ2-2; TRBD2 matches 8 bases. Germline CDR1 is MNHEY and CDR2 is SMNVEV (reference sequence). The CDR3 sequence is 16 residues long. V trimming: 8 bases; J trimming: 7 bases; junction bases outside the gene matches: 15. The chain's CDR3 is CASSFSWTSLNGELFF. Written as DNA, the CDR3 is TGTGCCAGCTCTTTCTCCTGGACTAGCCTGAACGGGGAGCTGTTTTTT.

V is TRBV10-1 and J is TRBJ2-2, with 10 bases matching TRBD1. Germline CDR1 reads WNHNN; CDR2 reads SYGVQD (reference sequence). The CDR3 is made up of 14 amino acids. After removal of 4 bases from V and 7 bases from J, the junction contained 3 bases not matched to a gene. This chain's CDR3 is CASSGQGAGGELFF. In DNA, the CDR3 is TGCGCCAGCAGTGGACAGGGGGCGGGCGGGGAGCTGTTTTTT.

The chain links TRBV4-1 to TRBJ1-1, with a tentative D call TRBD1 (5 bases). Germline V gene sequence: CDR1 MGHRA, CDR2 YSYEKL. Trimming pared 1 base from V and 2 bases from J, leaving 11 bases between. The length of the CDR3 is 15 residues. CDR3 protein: CASSQVRQGNTEAFF. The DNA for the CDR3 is TGCGCCAGCAGCCAAGTAAGGCAGGGAAACACTGAAGCTTTCTTT.

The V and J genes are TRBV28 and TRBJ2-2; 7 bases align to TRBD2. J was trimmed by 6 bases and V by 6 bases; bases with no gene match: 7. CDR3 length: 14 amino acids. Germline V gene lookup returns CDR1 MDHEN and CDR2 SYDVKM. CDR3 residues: CASRFLAAAGELFF. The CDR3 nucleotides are TGTGCCAGCAGGTTCCTAGCGGCCGCCGGGGAGCTGTTTTTT.

CDR3 sequence (DNA): TGCAGCGTCGACGGAGGGGACGGAGTGACCCAGTACTTC. Its translation is CSVDGGDGVTQYF. The V and J genes are TRBV29-1 and TRBJ2-5, with D tentatively TRBD2 (6 bases). This CDR3 has 13 amino acids. Germline assignment: CDR1 SQVTM and CDR2 ANQGSEA. Trimming took off 6 bases at V and 7 bases at J, with 18 bases between the two ends.

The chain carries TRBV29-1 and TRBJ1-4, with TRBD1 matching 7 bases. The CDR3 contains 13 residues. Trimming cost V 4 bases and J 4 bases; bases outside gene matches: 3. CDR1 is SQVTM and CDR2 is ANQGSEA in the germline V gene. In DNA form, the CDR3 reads TGCAGCGTTGGGAGGGGGCGTAATGAAAAACTGTTTTTT. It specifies CSVGRGRNEKLFF. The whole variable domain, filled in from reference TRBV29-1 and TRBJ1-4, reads SAVISQKPSRDICQRGTSLTIQCQVDSQVTMMFWYRQQPGQSLTLIATANQGSEATYESGFVIDKFPISRPNLTFSTLTVSNMSPEDSSIYLCSVGRGRNEKLFFGSGTQLSVL.

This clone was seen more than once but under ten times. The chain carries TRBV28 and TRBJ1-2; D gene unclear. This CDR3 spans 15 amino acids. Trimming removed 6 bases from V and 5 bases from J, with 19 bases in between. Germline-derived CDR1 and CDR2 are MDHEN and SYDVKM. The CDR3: CASRFLGTTEYGYTF. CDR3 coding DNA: TGTGCCAGCAGGTTTCTAGGCACTACCGAGTATGGCTACACCTTC.

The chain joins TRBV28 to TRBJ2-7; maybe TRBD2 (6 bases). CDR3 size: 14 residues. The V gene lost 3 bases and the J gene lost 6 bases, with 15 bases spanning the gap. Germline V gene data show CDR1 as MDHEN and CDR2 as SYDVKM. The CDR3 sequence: CASSFPRGSGEQYF. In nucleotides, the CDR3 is TGTGCCAGCAGTTTCCCACGGGGGAGTGGCGAGCAGTACTTC.

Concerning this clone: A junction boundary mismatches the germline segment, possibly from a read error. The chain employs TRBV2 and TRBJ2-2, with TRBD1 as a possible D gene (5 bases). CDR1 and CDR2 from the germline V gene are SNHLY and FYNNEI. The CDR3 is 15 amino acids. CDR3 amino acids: CASSEAATDTGELFF. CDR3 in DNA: TGTGCCAGCAGCGAAGCCGCGACAGACACCGGGGAGCTGTTTTTT.

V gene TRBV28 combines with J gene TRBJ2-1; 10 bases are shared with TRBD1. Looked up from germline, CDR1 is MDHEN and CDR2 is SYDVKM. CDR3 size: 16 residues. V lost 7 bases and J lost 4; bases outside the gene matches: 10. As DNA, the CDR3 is TGTGCCAGCACCGGACGGGGGACAGGGGCTTACAATGAGCAGTTCTTC. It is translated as CASTGRGTGAYNEQFF.

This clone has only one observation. This CDR3 reads CAWSVETGAEKLFF. CDR3 DNA sequence: TGTGCCTGGAGTGTGGAGACAGGGGCCGAAAAACTGTTTTTT. The chain is built from TRBV30 and TRBJ1-4, with 8 bases identical to TRBD1. V shed 0 bases, J shed 8 bases, and the junction held 5 bases outside the gene matches. This CDR3 has 14 amino acids. CDR1 is GTSNPN, CDR2 SVGIG, per germline (reference sequence).

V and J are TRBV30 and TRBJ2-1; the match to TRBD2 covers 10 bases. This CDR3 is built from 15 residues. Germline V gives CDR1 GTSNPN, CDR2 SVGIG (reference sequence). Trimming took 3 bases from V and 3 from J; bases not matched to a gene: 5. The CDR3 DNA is TGTGCCTGGAGGGCTAGCGGGAGAATCTACAATGAGCAGTTCTTC. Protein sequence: CAWRASGRIYNEQFF. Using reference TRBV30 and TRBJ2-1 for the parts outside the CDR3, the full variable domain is SQTIHQWPATLVQPVGSPLSLECTVEGTSNPNLYWYRQAAGRGLQLLFYSVGIGQISSEVPQNLSASRPQDRQFILSSKKLLLSDSGFYLCAWRASGRIYNEQFFGPGTRLTVL.

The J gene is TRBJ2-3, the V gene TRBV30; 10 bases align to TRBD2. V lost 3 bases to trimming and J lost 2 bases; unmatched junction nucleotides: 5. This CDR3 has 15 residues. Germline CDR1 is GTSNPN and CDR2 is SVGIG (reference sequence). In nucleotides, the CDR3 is TGTGCCTGGAGACCCGGACTAGCGGACACAGATACGCAGTATTTT. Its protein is CAWRPGLADTDTQYF.

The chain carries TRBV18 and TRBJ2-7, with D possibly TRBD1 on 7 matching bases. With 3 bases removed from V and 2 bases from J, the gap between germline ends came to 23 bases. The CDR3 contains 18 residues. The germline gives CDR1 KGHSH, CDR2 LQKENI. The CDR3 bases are TGTGCCAGCTCACCTCGTGGGCAGGGCCAGGGGGGCACCTACGAGCAGTACTTC. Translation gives CASSPRGQGQGGTYEQYF. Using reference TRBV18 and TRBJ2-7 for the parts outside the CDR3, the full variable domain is NAGVMQNPRHLVRRRGQEARLRCSPMKGHSHVYWYRQLPEEGLKFMVYLQKENIIDESGMPKERFSAEFPKEGPSILRIQQVVRGDSAAYFCASSPRGQGQGGTYEQYFGPGTRLTVT.

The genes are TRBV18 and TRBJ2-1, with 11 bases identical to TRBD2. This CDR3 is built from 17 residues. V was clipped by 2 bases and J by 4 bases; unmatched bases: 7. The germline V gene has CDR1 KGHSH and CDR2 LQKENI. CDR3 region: CASSPVTSGTSYNEQFF. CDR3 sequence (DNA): TGTGCCAGCTCACCAGTGACTAGCGGGACGTCGTACAATGAGCAGTTCTTC.

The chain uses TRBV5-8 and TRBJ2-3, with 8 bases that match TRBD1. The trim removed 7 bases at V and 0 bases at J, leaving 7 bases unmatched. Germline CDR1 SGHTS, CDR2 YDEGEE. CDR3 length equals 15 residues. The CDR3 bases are TGTGCCAGCGGCTATCAGGGGGCGAGCACAGATACGCAGTATTTT. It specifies CASGYQGASTDTQYF.